This T cell receptor (beta chain) was profiled in a study of molecular identifiers for immune sequencing clone quantification. This clonotype was counted at least ten times. It was with previously described methods and listed TCR primers that bulk TCR libraries were made. TCRdb called the PCR reads again in MiXCR, with one record for every CDR3 protein. The sample comprises about 65,000 distinct CDR3 sequences, under 20% of which are singletons, and approximately 1.4% rests with the top ten. The germline gives CDR1 MGHRA, CDR2 YSYEKL. With 0 bases clipped from V and 2 bases from J, the junction kept 3 bases outside the gene matches. The CDR3 length is 16 residues.

The chain has TRBV4-1 and TRBJ2-1, with TRBD2 identical over 8 bases. Sequenced: naive CD8+ T cells from blood, with Jurkat cell RNA spiked in. Subset described: FACS-sorted CD8+CD4-CCR7+CD45RA+ naive T cells. This TCR derives from a human donor in good health. Some libraries in this study had Jurkat cell RNA spiked in. For the CDR3, the DNA is TGCGCCAGCAGCCAAGATCCTAGCGGGCCCTACAATGAGCAGTTCTTC. Translation gives CASSQDPSGPYNEQFF.